These 25 T cell receptor beta chains originate from one sample sequenced in a study of low-dose radiotherapy and immunotherapy resistance in tumors. Documented time point: after trial treatment. Treatment given: LDRT plus nivolumab, ipilimumab, low-dose cyclophosphamide and aspirin (RACIN trial). Both TCRalpha and TCRbeta chains were reverse transcribed with V-gene-specific primers. TCR amplification involved 20 PCR cycles with a constant-region primer and V-primer adapter. In TCRdb, the reads were re-called with MiXCR into one record per CDR3 protein. Of around 60,000 distinct CDR3 sequences in the sample, 20% to 25% were seen once. Material: PBMCs, obtained after low-dose radiotherapy plus immunotherapy. All receptors come from a male donor with prostate cancer.

This clonotype was observed a single time. This likely traces to a read error, being one base from a far larger clone. This chain connects TRBV11-1 to TRBJ2-7; 14 bases are a match to TRBD2. Trimming removed 4 bases from V and 7 bases from J; junction bases left unmatched: 9. The CDR3 has 16 amino acids. Looked up from germline, CDR1 is SGHAT and CDR2 is FQDESV (reference sequence). CDR3 DNA: TGTGCCAGCAGCTCAGAGGGGACTAGCGGGGGTTATGAGCAGTACTTC. Translating it yields CASSSEGTSGGYEQYF.

Only a few counts were recorded for this clonotype. This sequence is one base from a far larger clone and is likely a read error. The chain combines TRBV6-8 with TRBJ1-2, with D hard to call. V dropped 6 bases and J dropped 5 bases, with 7 bases sitting between them. Germline V gives CDR1 MNHGY, CDR2 SAAAGT. The CDR3 has 11 residues. CDR3 amino acids: CASSEGYGYTF. The CDR3 DNA sequence: TGTGCCAGCAGCGAGGGTTATGGCTACACCTTC.

In its sample, this clonotype was seen many times. The CDR3 sequence: CASQWGTDTQYF. The DNA for the CDR3 is TGTGCCAGTCAATGGGGCACAGATACGCAGTATTTT. The chain recombines TRBV2 with TRBJ2-3; D uncertain. Trimming stripped 9 bases from V and 1 base from J, with 8 bases between. The germline CDR1 and CDR2 sequences are SNHLY and FYNNEI. The CDR3 sequence is 12 residues long.

This clonotype was seen ten or more times. J is TRBJ2-3 and V is TRBV5-1, with 7 nucleotides matching TRBD2. The CDR3 is 16 residues long. V gave up 0 bases and J gave up 5 bases; unmatched junction bases: 9. The germline V gene encodes CDR1 SGHRS and CDR2 YFSETQ. The CDR3 protein is CASSLVSGRHLDTQYF. The CDR3 nucleotides read TGCGCCAGCAGCTTGGTCTCCGGGAGGCACTTAGATACGCAGTATTTT.

V usage is TRBV28 and J usage is TRBJ2-7, with D unresolved. From germline, CDR1 is MDHEN and CDR2 SYDVKM. Deletions cut 6 bases from V and 6 bases from J, with 12 bases between. The CDR3 has 12 residues. The CDR3 bases are TGTGCCAGCAGCGAGCTCGATGGCGAGCAGTACTTC. Translating it yields CASSELDGEQYF. Full variable domain (remainder filled in from reference TRBV28 and TRBJ2-7): DVKVTQSSRYLVKRTGEKVFLECVQDMDHENMFWYRQDPGLGLRLIYFSYDVKMKEKGDIPEGYSVSREKKERFSLILESASTNQTSMYLCASSELDGEQYFGPGTRLTVT.

This clonotype showed up many times. The chain links TRBV2 to TRBJ1-1; TRBD1 might be the D (6 bases). V dropped 3 bases and J dropped 4 bases, with 9 bases sitting between them. The CDR3 runs 13 residues. Germline V gene data show CDR1 as SNHLY and CDR2 as FYNNEI. CDR3 coding DNA: TGTGCCAGCAGTGAGGGGACACGCACTGAAGCTTTCTTT. Its translation is CASSEGTRTEAFF.

This clonotype was found once. A far more abundant clone sits one base away, making this likely a read error. The chain has TRBV5-5 and TRBJ2-5; perhaps TRBD1 as D (6 bases). CDR3 size: 14 residues. Germline-derived CDR1 and CDR2 are SGHKS and YYEKEE (reference sequence). CDR3 region: CASNYRDTYNEQYF. Here the CDR3 DNA reads TGCGCCAGCAATTATCGGGACACCTACAATGAGCAGTACTTC.

This clonotype turned up a few times. A read error is likely here: a far larger clone is one base away. This chain joins TRBV20-1 and TRBJ2-7; 11 nucleotides match TRBD2. The CDR3 is made up of 17 amino acids. Germline lookup yields CDR1 DFQATT and CDR2 SNEGSKA (reference sequence). J was trimmed by 7 bases and V by 6 bases; bases with no gene match: 20. This CDR3 reads CSAERGATSGIYNEQYF. As DNA, the CDR3 is TGCAGTGCAGAGAGAGGGGCGACTAGCGGGATCTACAATGAGCAGTACTTC.

This clonotype appeared many times. The chain uses TRBV6-4 and TRBJ2-3; 7 bases are a match to TRBD2. Germline loops: CDR1 MRHNA, CDR2 SNTAGT. The CDR3 is made up of 13 amino acids. V trimming: 9 bases; J trimming: 3 bases; junction bases outside the gene matches: 6. The CDR3 DNA is TGTGCCAGGACGGAGGGAGGGACAGATACGCAGTATTTT. Its protein is CARTEGGTDTQYF.

This clonotype has ten or more counts. The rearrangement links TRBV14 to TRBJ1-1, with no clear D. Trimming cost V 4 bases and J 0 bases, with 9 bases left between them. The germline V gene encodes CDR1 SGHDN and CDR2 FVKESK. CDR3 length: 14 amino acids. The CDR3 here is CASSPLSMNTEAFF. In nucleotides, the CDR3 is TGTGCCAGCAGCCCTCTTTCCATGAACACTGAAGCTTTCTTT. The full variable domain, its missing parts supplied by reference TRBV14 and TRBJ1-1, is EAGVTQFPSHSVIEKGQTVTLRCDPISGHDNLYWYRRVMGKEIKFLLHFVKESKQDESGMPNNRFLAERTGGTYSTLKVQPAELEDSGVYFCASSPLSMNTEAFFGQGTRLTVV.

This clonotype was counted ten times or more. The V gene is TRBV19, the J gene TRBJ2-7; tentatively, D is TRBD2 (6 bases). The CDR3 contains 14 residues. The V gene lost 5 bases and the J gene lost 0 bases, with 11 bases spanning the gap. Germline CDR1 LNHDA, CDR2 SQIVND (reference sequence). The CDR3 loop reads CASSASGLSYEQYF. The CDR3 DNA reads TGTGCCAGTAGTGCGTCGGGACTCTCCTACGAGCAGTACTTC.

At least ten counts were recorded for this clonotype. V is TRBV20-1 and J is TRBJ2-7, with D perhaps matching TRBD2 (6 bases). V was shortened by 5 bases and J by 0 bases, with 14 bases between the two germline ends. CDR1 and CDR2 from the germline V gene are DFQATT and SNEGSKA (reference sequence). This CDR3 is built from 14 residues. CDR3 DNA: TGCAGTGCTGCAACCGGGACTTTCTCCTACGAGCAGTACTTC. Encoded protein: CSAATGTFSYEQYF.

This clonotype was observed at least ten times. This rearrangement joins TRBV4-2 to TRBJ2-3, with D perhaps matching TRBD2 (7 bases). V gave up 2 bases and J gave up 2 bases, with 17 bases separating them. The CDR3 has 17 residues. From germline, CDR1 is LGHNA and CDR2 YNFKEQ. This CDR3 reads CASSQWGGGGTTDTQYF. In DNA, the CDR3 is TGTGCCAGCAGCCAATGGGGGGGCGGGGGAACCACAGATACGCAGTATTTT.

A word on this clonotype: A read error may be the cause here, since a much bigger clone is one base away. The chain combines TRBV30 with TRBJ2-3, with D tentatively TRBD1 (6 bases). The CDR3 is 13 amino acids. Per the germline V gene, CDR1 is GTSNPN and CDR2 is SVGIG (reference sequence). This CDR3 is CDWSPGARDTQYF. The DNA of the CDR3 is TGTGACTGGAGTCCAGGGGCGAGGGATACGCAGTATTTT.

The chain links TRBV6-1 to TRBJ1-2; D not certain. V was trimmed by 2 bases and J by 8 bases, leaving 9 bases between them. This CDR3 comprises 12 residues. Germline V gene data show CDR1 as MNHNS and CDR2 as SASEGT. The CDR3 sequence is CASSELSSGYTF. CDR3 DNA sequence: TGTGCCAGCAGTGAACTGTCGTCAGGCTACACCTTC.

This clonotype came up many times. The chain has TRBV29-1 and TRBJ2-3; 9 positions match TRBD2. From germline, CDR1 is SQVTM and CDR2 ANQGSEA. The CDR3 covers 15 residues. The trim removed 6 bases at V and 0 bases at J, leaving 7 bases unmatched. The CDR3 DNA follows: TGCAGCGTCTCCAATAGCGGGGGAAGCACAGATACGCAGTATTTT. Protein sequence: CSVSNSGGSTDTQYF.

In the case of this clonotype: No DNA is shown, since the ends of the CDR3 on it are uncertain; the CDR3 is the one TCRdb lists. V and J are TRBV7-2 and TRBJ2-2; TRBD1 is the table's D call, not checked against the DNA. Inclusive of both ends, the CDR3 amounts to 17 amino acids. CDR1 is SGHTA, CDR2 FQGNSA, per germline. The CDR3 protein is CASSLHGVVVTGELFFF.

This clonotype was counted ten times or more. J is TRBJ1-2 and V is TRBV10-3, with D perhaps matching TRBD1 (6 bases). The CDR3 consists of 12 residues. The V gene lost 3 bases and the J gene lost 8 bases, with 10 bases spanning the gap. Germline V gives CDR1 ENHRY, CDR2 SYGVKD. DNA of the CDR3: TGTGCCATCAGTGAATGGACAGACGGCTACACCTTC. Protein product: CAISEWTDGYTF.

This clonotype appeared many times. The chain couples TRBV25-1 to TRBJ2-3; D assignment may be TRBD1 or TRBD2 (5 bases each). From germline, CDR1 is MGHDK and CDR2 SYGVNS. This CDR3 comprises 17 residues. Trimming removed 3 bases at V and 1 base at J, with 17 bases between. In DNA form, the CDR3 reads TGTGCCAGCAGTGATCGCGGTGGGGGACCTGGCACAGATACGCAGTATTTT. Encoded protein: CASSDRGGGPGTDTQYF.

The CDR3 coding sequence is TGTGCCAGCAGCAGCCCGGGACTAGCGGGGGGGCCGGAGACCCAGTACTTC. This gives the protein CASSSPGLAGGPETQYF. The chain recombines TRBV7-2 with TRBJ2-5, with 16 bases matching TRBD2. There are 17 residues in the CDR3. Looked up from germline, CDR1 is SGHTA and CDR2 is FQGNSA. The V gene end was trimmed by 5 bases and the J gene end by 5 bases; junction bases not matched to a gene: 8.

This clonotype was observed at least ten times. The rearrangement joins TRBV3-1 to TRBJ2-1; a possible D gene is TRBD2 (6 bases). The CDR3 runs 17 residues. Germline CDR1 LGHDT, CDR2 YNNKEL (reference sequence). Between the trimmed V and J ends, which lost 1 base and 0 bases, there was a span of 13 bases. CDR3 sequence (DNA): TGTGCCAGCAGCCAAGTGCGTAGCGGCCTCTCCTACAATGAGCAGTTCTTC. Its translation: CASSQVRSGLSYNEQFF.

The chain combines TRBV29-1 with TRBJ2-7; maybe TRBD1 (6 bases). There are 14 residues in the CDR3. Per germline, CDR1 SQVTM and CDR2 ANQGSEA. V lost 4 bases and J 0 bases, leaving 13 bases between the germline ends. The CDR3 protein is CSVVGEDSSYEQYF. CDR3 DNA: TGCAGCGTTGTCGGCGAGGACAGCTCCTACGAGCAGTACTTC.

The V and J genes are TRBV7-6 and TRBJ2-1; 7 bases are a match to TRBD2. Trimming cost V 5 bases and J 15 bases; bases outside gene matches: 16. Germline V lookup: CDR1 SGHVS, CDR2 FNYEAQ. CDR3 length equals 14 residues. CDR3 in DNA: TGTGCCAGCAGCACTGGGGGGGGACCCGGCATATTGTTCTTC. Translated: CASSTGGGPGILFF. The entire variable domain, with the rest obtained from reference TRBV7-6 and TRBJ2-1, is as follows: GAGVSQSPRYKVTKRGQDVALRCDPISGHVSLYWYRQALGQGPEFLTYFNYEAQQDKSGLPNDRFSAERPEGSISTLTIQRTEQRDSAMYRCASSTGGGPGILFFGPGTRLTVL.

This clonotype showed up many times. The J gene is TRBJ2-7, the V gene TRBV6-5; TRBD2 aligns across 10 bases. The CDR3 is 16 residues long. Germline V gene data show CDR1 as MNHEY and CDR2 as SVGAGI. With V trimmed by 2 bases and J by 4 bases, 8 bases remained unmatched. This chain's CDR3 is CASSYGNVGLAYEQYF. For the CDR3, the DNA is TGTGCCAGCAGTTACGGCAATGTGGGACTAGCGTACGAGCAGTACTTC.

This clonotype was counted many times. The V call is TRBV20-1, the J call TRBJ2-1; tentatively, D is TRBD1 or TRBD2 (5 bases each). The CDR3 has 13 amino acids. The germline V gene has CDR1 DFQATT and CDR2 SNEGSKA (reference sequence). Deletions cut 6 bases from V and 5 bases from J, with 14 bases between. CDR3 sequence reads: CSAGDSPDNEQFF. Here the CDR3 DNA reads TGCAGTGCGGGAGACAGTCCGGACAATGAGCAGTTCTTC.